The sequence of this T cell receptor (beta chain) was determined in a study of post-analysis software for immune sequencing data (dated by TCRdb to the mid-2010s). Context from the whole study: The recorded disease courses included relapsing-remitting, secondary progressive and progressive-relapsing multiple sclerosis, and some patients had no subtype annotation. The patient repertoires were set against under 13 previously published healthy control repertoires from donors whose ages ranged from roughly 6 to 25 years. A subset of samples was prepared in parallel using single-end sample barcoding, then pooled and co-amplified after Illumina adapter ligation.

Library generation was performed with PCR. Reads for this sample came from an Illumina HiSeq 2500. To reduce PCR and sequencing biases, unique molecular identifiers were built into the TCR beta cDNA libraries. Roughly 500,000 cDNA molecules were obtained for every 1 to 10 million input T cells, so each molecule roughly corresponded to one T cell. The patient libraries were prepared and sequenced with the same protocol used for the earlier healthy control dataset. Within a given batch, samples were prepared together, multiplexed and sequenced on the same HiSeq lane. For the original study's pipeline: Raw barcoded reads were processed with MIGEC, and single-read molecular identifier groups were discarded before consensus assembly and CDR3 extraction. VDJtools was used for post-analysis of the clonotype tables, and diversity was normalized by down-sampling every dataset to the size of the smallest sample. In repertoire overlap clustering, CDR3 amino acid sequences, but not nucleotide sequences, were matched to correct batch-related cross-sample contamination. TCRdb reprocessed the public reads (quality trimming at Q25 with fastp, clone calling with MiXCR) and kept in-frame beta chains. Identical CDR3 protein sequences are pooled into one entry, listed with their most common genes and DNA. The V and J calls and clone size are TCRdb's, not the authors'. The sample data list approximately 630,000 distinct CDR3 sequences, and approximately 60% of these were observed just once. Of the sample, around 11% falls within the top ten clones.

To demonstrate the VDJtools post-analysis software, the study profiled TCR beta repertoires from the peripheral blood of approximately twelve young patients with multiple sclerosis. The patients with multiple sclerosis were children and adolescents between roughly 6 and 15 years of age. Germline trimming: 5 bases from V, 8 bases from J; junction bases outside gene matches: 7. CDR3 length: 13 amino acids, cysteine to phenylalanine. The read is trimmed to its CDR3 DNA, 39 bases read in frame from base 1. CDR1 and CDR2 were assigned from the germline V gene (reference sequence) as LGHDT and YNNKEL. On the study overall, not on this receptor specifically: Normalized Chao1 diversity was significantly lower in multiple sclerosis patients than controls, suggesting substantial peripheral T-cell clonal expansion. The multiple sclerosis patient group was slightly younger than the control group. Strong co-clustering of samples prepared in the same batch was shown by direct clustering with F measure, prompting a batch-effect correction. Roughly 5 TRBV segments, including TRBV5-6, TRBV5-1 and TRBV20-1, were significantly more frequent in patients than controls.

As concerns this clonotype: The specificity of this receptor is unknown. No base quality values were provided; no much bigger clone lies one nucleotide off.

This receptor was taken from a girl aged 2 to 10 with multiple sclerosis. Sequencing was carried out using blood. The chain employs TRBV3-1 and TRBJ2-3; 7 central bases correspond to TRBD1. The CDR3 protein is CASSLNRGATQYF. In nucleotides, the sequence is TGTGCCAGCAGCTTAAACAGGGGTGCTACGCAGTATTTT.